Listed below are T cell receptor beta chains from one sample, sequenced in a study of control samples from healthy donors and cancer patients. Some clones are missing from TCRdb's copy, which holds only in-frame ones; the method was immunoSEQ multiplex PCR. Among 90,000 to 100,000 clones listed, 79% were seen once. Sequencing was performed on blood. The source of these receptors is a young woman in good health. Both conserved end residues are part of each CDR3. Each record gives: V gene, D gene, CDR3 protein. A D gene is named only where the DNA matches it firmly.

>TRBV2|-
CASSEGRASAYEQYF
>TRBV4-3|TRBD1
CASSQGRGYQETQYF
>TRBV3-1/TRBV3-2|TRBD1
CASRLTGDNSPLHF
>TRBV9|-
CASSVDPLGQPQHF
>TRBV30|-
CAWRRGTYNEQFF
>TRBV5-4|-
CASSQRGGWTEAFF
>TRBV19|-
CASSIRQGGMETQYF
>TRBV5-8|-
CASSWENTEAFF
>TRBV6-5|TRBD2
CASSSNPGLAGSFQYF
>TRBV7-9|-
CASSPGTSNQPQHF
>TRBV12-5|-
CASGLVGPTGPSYEQYF
>TRBV6-1|-
CASSEALGADTQYF
>TRBV7-2|-
CASSLGGSSLATDTQYF
>TRBV5-5|-
CASSSGHNSNQPQHF
>TRBV28|TRBD2
CASSPPLAGAETQYF
>TRBV19|-
CASSIEPGRVSPLHF
>TRBV6-8|TRBD1
CASSYSGQGSFSNQPQHF
>TRBV5-1|-
CASSLRAGAADTQYF
>TRBV20-1|TRBD1
CSASWTGGSSYNSPLHF
>TRBV12-3/TRBV12-4|-
CASSFTANEKLFF
>TRBV11-2|TRBD1
CASSWRQGGSSDTQYF
>TRBV28|-
CASRDREQYF
>TRBV19|-
CASSPQNNSPLHF
>TRBV18|TRBD2
CASSDTSGGVNEQFF
>TRBV5-3|TRBD2
CARSFGTRPSGDNEQFF
>TRBV6-5|-
CASTEVSPLHF
>TRBV5-4|-
CASSLPGFDNSPLHF
>TRBV30|-
CAWSVLDTQYF
>TRBV25-1|-
CASSDFGGGETQYF
>TRBV6-2/TRBV6-3|-
CASSYFDQPRYEQYF
>TRBV4-2|-
CASSQEGSNYGYTF
>TRBV7-2|-
CASSLPGRGNEQFF
>TRBV9|-
CASSRPRTIDEQFF
>TRBV19|-
CASSANYGSYEQYF